This T cell receptor (beta chain) was retrieved from a study of blood T cell repertoires in COVID-19. Sequencing used immunoSEQ multiplex PCR; TCRdb keeps in-frame clones, though not all of them. The sample holds around 140,000 clones, 85% to 90% seen once. Source material: peripheral blood. The clonotype originates from a man aged 60 to 69 with COVID-19, enrolled during active disease.

CDR3 sequence: CASSENGNTEAFF. For the CDR3, the DNA is TGTGCCAGCAGTGAAAACGGTAACACTGAAGCTTTCTTT. The chain has TRBV6-4 and TRBJ1-1, with D hard to call. Trimming stripped 3 bases from V and 2 bases from J, with 7 bases between. This CDR3 is 13 amino acids long. Per the germline V gene, CDR1 is MRHNA and CDR2 is SNTAGT.